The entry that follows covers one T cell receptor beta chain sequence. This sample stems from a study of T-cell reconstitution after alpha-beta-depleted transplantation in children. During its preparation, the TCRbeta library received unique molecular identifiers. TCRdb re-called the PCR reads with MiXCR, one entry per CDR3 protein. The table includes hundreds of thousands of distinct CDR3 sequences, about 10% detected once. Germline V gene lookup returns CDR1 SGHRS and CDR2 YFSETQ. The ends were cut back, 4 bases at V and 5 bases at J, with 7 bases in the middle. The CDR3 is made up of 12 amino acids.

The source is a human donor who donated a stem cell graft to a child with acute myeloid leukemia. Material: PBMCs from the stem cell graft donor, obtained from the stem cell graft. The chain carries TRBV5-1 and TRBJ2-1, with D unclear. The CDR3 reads CASSALNNEQFF. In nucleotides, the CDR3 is TGCGCCAGCAGCGCTCTCAACAATGAGCAGTTCTTC.